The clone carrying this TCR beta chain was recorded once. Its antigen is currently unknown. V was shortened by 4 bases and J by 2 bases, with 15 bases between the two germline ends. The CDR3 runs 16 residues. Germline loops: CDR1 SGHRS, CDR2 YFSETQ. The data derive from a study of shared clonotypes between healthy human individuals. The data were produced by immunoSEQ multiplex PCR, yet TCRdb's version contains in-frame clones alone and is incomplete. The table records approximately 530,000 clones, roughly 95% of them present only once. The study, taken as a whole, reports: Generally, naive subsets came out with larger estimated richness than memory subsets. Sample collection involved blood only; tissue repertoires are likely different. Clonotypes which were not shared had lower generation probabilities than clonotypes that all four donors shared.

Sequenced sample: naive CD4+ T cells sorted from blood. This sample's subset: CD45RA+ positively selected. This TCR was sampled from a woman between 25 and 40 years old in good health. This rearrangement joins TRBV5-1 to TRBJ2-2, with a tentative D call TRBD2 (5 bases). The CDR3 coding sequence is TGCGCCAGCAGCCGCTTCGGACGGGGAAACACCGGGGAGCTGTTTTTT. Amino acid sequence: CASSRFGRGNTGELFF.